Each of the 13 T cell receptor beta chains below was sequenced from the same sample in a study of tumor and adjacent non-tumor tissue in lung cancer. This sample's RNA came from whole unsorted tissue. This non-tumor lung sample came from over 3 cm beyond the tumor edge. A modified ARM-PCR protocol with three rounds of nested PCR amplified TCRbeta. TCRdb re-called the multiplex PCR reads through MiXCR, storing one row per CDR3 protein. The data contain over 35,000 distinct CDR3 sequences, roughly 60% of them singletons. Sequences were obtained from distant non-tumor lung tissue. The receptors come from a man aged 50 or older with non-small cell lung cancer.

In the case of this clonotype: Its ends do not fully match the called genes, so a read error is possible. J is TRBJ2-1 and V is TRBV6-2 or TRBV6-3, with TRBD2 as a possible D gene (6 bases). Germline V CDR1 and CDR2: MNHEY, SVGEGT. The CDR3 loop spans 15 amino acids. CDR3 sequence (DNA): TGTGCCCGCAGCAGCCGGGACTCCTCCTACGATGAACAGTTCTTC. Translating gives CARSSRDSSYDEQFF.

As to this clonotype: A read error is possible here, since a much larger clone lies one base away. The rearrangement links TRBV6-2 or TRBV6-3 to TRBJ2-1; 8 positions agree with TRBD2. Germline assignment: CDR1 MNHEY and CDR2 SVGEGT. CDR3 size: 17 residues. CDR3: CASSYSTSGSGYNGQFF. The DNA of the CDR3 is TGTGCCAGCAGTTACTCGACGAGCGGGAGTGGTTACAATGGGCAGTTCTTC.

Remarks on this clonotype: At one boundary the junction diverges from the germline segment, which might be a read error. The CDR3 loop is CASSDRTGGYEKLFF. The CDR3 DNA follows: TGTGCCAGTAGTGACAGGACAGGGGGATATGAAAAACTGTTTTTT. The gene calls are TRBV6-1 and TRBJ1-4, with 10 bases lining up with TRBD1. Germline assignment: CDR1 MNHNS and CDR2 SASEGT. The CDR3 length is 15 residues.

On this clonotype: No conserved phenylalanine or tryptophan is present at the end of the CDR3, so a read error is the likely explanation. V is TRBV5-1 and J is TRBJ1-6, with 9 bases matching TRBD1. Per germline, CDR1 SGHRS and CDR2 YFSETQ. The CDR3 totals 14 residues. CDR3 residues: CANSEQGASSPLHY. CDR3 nucleotide sequence: TGCGCCAACAGCGAACAGGGGGCAAGTTCACCCCTCCACTAT.

This clonotype was observed once. The V gene is TRBV5-4, the J gene TRBJ2-1; D not resolved. V lost 3 bases and J lost 7, with 14 bases in between. Germline lookup yields CDR1 SGHNT and CDR2 YYREEE (reference sequence). The CDR3 is 14 residues long. CDR3 region: CASSSGTTVNEQFF. The CDR3 region has the DNA TGTGCCAGCAGCTCCGGAACTACCGTGAATGAGCAGTTCTTC.

To note about this clonotype: An end of the junction does not agree with germline; a read error may underlie this. The rearrangement links TRBV29-1 to TRBJ2-3; D is ambiguous. The CDR3 has 14 amino acids. Germline loops: CDR1 SQVTM, CDR2 ANQGSEA. The CDR3 loop reads CNVEDRVLQNTQYF. The DNA of the CDR3 is TGCAACGTTGAGGATCGGGTCCTTCAGAATACGCAGTATTTT.

This clonotype has ten or more counts. This chain joins TRBV7-9 and TRBJ2-3, with 8 positions matching TRBD1. CDR1 is SEHNR, CDR2 FQNEAQ, per germline (reference sequence). This CDR3 is 16 amino acids long. Trimming removed 0 bases from V and 2 bases from J; junction bases left unmatched: 4. CDR3 in DNA: TGTGCCAGCAGCTTAGCGACAGGGGAGGACACAGATACGCAGTATTTT. This encodes CASSLATGEDTDTQYF.

With respect to this clonotype: At one boundary the junction diverges from the germline segment, which might be a read error. The genes are TRBV5-4 and TRBJ1-2; maybe TRBD1 (6 bases). This CDR3 spans 14 amino acids. The germline CDR1 and CDR2 sequences are SGHNT and YYREEE (reference sequence). The CDR3 here is CASSRDNTAYDYTF. DNA for the CDR3: TGTGCCAGCAGCCGGGACAACACCGCCTATGACTACACCTTC.

Comment on this clonotype: The junction departs from germline at one end; a sequencing error may be responsible. The CDR3 sequence: CVSSDPRERGEFDTQYF. The CDR3 coding sequence is TGTGTCAGCAGTGACCCCAGGGAGAGAGGGGAGTTCGATACGCAGTATTTT. The rearrangement joins TRBV6-1 to TRBJ2-3; D assignment may be TRBD1 or TRBD2 (5 bases each). CDR1 and CDR2 from the germline V gene are MNHNS and SASEGT. The CDR3 is made up of 17 amino acids.

Note on this clonotype: As the CDR3 is not closed by the conserved phenylalanine or tryptophan, this likely results from a read error. It is unclear where the CDR3 begins or ends on the DNA, so no DNA is shown, and the CDR3 is as TCRdb lists it. This rearrangement joins TRBV6-1 to TRBJ1-2. CDR1 and CDR2 from the germline V gene are MNHNS and SASEGT. The CDR3 has 14 amino acids, counting both end residues. The CDR3 region is CASSEWAGRDGHTL.

The chain is built from TRBV29-1 and TRBJ2-7, with D unclear. The CDR3 loop spans 12 amino acids. Germline CDR1 and CDR2: SQVTM and ANQGSEA. The CDR3 is CGIGVDSYEQYF. CDR3 coding DNA: TGCGGCATTGGGGTGGATTCCTACGAGCAGTACTTC.

The chain is built from TRBV5-1 and TRBJ2-5, with D perhaps matching TRBD2 (5 bases). This CDR3 comprises 15 residues. Germline CDR1 reads SGHRS; CDR2 reads YFSETQ. CDR3 in DNA: TGCACCGGCAGCTTCCTATCGGGGATCCAAGAGACCCAGTACTTC. Translated, it gives CTGSFLSGIQETQYF.

Concerning this clonotype itself: Lacking the conserved final phenylalanine or tryptophan, this CDR3 likely reflects a read error. The chain is built from TRBV30 and TRBJ2-7, with a weak D call TRBD1 (6 bases). Germline V gene sequence: CDR1 GTSNPN, CDR2 SVGIG (reference sequence). Trimming pared 7 bases from V and 3 bases from J, leaving 19 bases between. The CDR3 totals 14 residues. The CDR3 bases are TGTGCCTCTCAAACCCCCATACAGGGCTACGAGCAGTACTGC. Protein sequence: CASQTPIQGYEQYC.